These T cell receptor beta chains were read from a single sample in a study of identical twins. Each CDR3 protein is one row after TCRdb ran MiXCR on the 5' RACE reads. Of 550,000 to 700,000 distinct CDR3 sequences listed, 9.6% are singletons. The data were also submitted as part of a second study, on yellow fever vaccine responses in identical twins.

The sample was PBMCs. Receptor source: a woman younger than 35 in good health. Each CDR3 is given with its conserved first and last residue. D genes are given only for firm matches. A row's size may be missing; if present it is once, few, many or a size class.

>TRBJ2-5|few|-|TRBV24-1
CATSGPRLWETQYF
TGTGCCACCAGTGGTCCCAGGCTCTGGGAGACCCAGTACTTC
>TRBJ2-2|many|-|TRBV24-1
CATSDLGGADTGELFF
TGTGCCACCAGTGATTTGGGGGGCGCGGATACCGGGGAGCTGTTTTTT
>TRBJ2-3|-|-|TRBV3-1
CASSQGWGFVSDTQYF
TGTGCCAGCAGCCAGGGTTGGGGGTTTGTATCGGATACGCAGTATTTT
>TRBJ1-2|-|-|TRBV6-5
CASTRGDYGYTF
TGTGCCAGCACCAGGGGTGACTATGGCTACACCTTC
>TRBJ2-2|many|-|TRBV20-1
CSARDLTPGETGELFF
TGCAGTGCTAGAGATCTAACGCCTGGAGAGACCGGGGAGCTGTTTTTT
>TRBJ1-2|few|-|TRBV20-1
CSASRRQNNYGYTF
TGCAGTGCTAGTCGGCGACAGAACAACTATGGCTACACCTTC
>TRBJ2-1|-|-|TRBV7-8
CASSQVPNEQFF
TGTGCCAGCAGCCAAGTACCCAATGAGCAGTTCTTC
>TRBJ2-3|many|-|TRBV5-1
CASSLEPGLLTDTQYF
TGCGCCAGCAGCTTAGAACCGGGACTCCTCACAGATACGCAGTATTTT
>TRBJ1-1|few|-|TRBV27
CASSLTGSAGAGAFF
TGTGCCAGCAGTTTAACGGGGTCGGCAGGGGCCGGAGCTTTCTTT
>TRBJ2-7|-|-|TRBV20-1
CSARNREAGEQYF
TGCAGTGCTAGAAACAGGGAGGCGGGCGAGCAGTACTTC
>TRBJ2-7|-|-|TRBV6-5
CASSYSQGRDYEQYF
TGTGCCAGCAGTTACTCCCAGGGCAGAGACTACGAGCAGTACTTC
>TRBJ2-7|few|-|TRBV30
CAWSSTPGLYEQYF
TGTGCCTGGAGCTCAACTCCGGGCCTCTACGAGCAGTACTTC
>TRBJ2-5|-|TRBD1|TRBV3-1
CASSLPGDREQETQYF
TGTGCCAGCAGCCTACCAGGGGACAGGGAGCAAGAGACCCAGTACTTC
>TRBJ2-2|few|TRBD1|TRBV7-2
CASRWDSYTGELFF
TGTGCCAGCAGGTGGGACAGTTACACCGGGGAGCTGTTTTTT
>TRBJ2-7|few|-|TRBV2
CASSEIYPGQYF
TGTGCCAGCAGTGAAATTTATCCGGGGCAGTACTTC
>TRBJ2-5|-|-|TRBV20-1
CSARRTIQETQYF
TGCAGTGCTAGACGGACGATACAAGAGACCCAGTACTTC
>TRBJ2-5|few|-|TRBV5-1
CASSLAPKQREETQYF
TGCGCCAGCAGCTTGGCCCCTAAACAAAGGGAAGAGACCCAGTACTTC
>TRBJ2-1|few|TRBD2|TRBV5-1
CASSLARDYYNEQFF
TGCGCCAGCAGCTTGGCCCGGGACTACTACAATGAGCAGTTCTTC
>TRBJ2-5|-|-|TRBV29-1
CSVTGLSTQETQYF
TGCAGCGTTACAGGGTTGAGTACTCAAGAGACCCAGTACTTC
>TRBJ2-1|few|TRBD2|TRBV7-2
CASSLLAGAGWEQFF
TGTGCCAGCAGCTTGTTAGCGGGAGCAGGTTGGGAGCAGTTCTTC